This T cell receptor beta chain was recorded in a study of T cell responses to AZD1222 COVID-19 vaccine. The study, taken as a whole, reports: Only a handful of AZD1222 recipients were seropositive at baseline.

V was clipped by 5 bases and J by 0 bases; unmatched bases: 7. This CDR3 has 15 residues. Germline V gene sequence: CDR1 LNHDA, CDR2 SQIVND (reference sequence). Concerning this clone itself: As yet, its antigen is unknown.

Measured with immunoSEQ multiplex PCR; TCRdb has only the in-frame clones, and not every one. Of about 59,000 clones in the sample, roughly 89% are singletons; the top ten hold around 7.8%. The clonotype originates from an adult in good health. This sample comprised peripheral blood, obtained on day 0 of AZD1222 vaccination. The chain links TRBV19 to TRBJ2-7; TRBD1 aligns across 7 bases. The CDR3 DNA sequence: TGTGCCAGTAGTTGGGACAGCCAAACCTCCTACGAGCAGTACTTC. This encodes CASSWDSQTSYEQYF.